This T cell receptor beta chain was profiled in a study of long-term antiretroviral therapy in people with HIV. Whole-study results and caveats: Possibly under older ART regimens, blood was drawn between about 2003 and 2017. Post-ART, diversity grew, though it stayed under transplant donor control levels.

As for this clone: No antigen is known for it.

Trimming shortened V by 5 bases and J by 2 bases, and 6 bases separated the two germline ends. This CDR3 contains 11 residues. Germline V gene data show CDR1 as GTSNPN and CDR2 as SVGIG (reference sequence). Going into DNA extraction, samples held roughly 0.85-11 million cryopreserved PBMC. Survey-level resolution applied to immunoSEQ assay v3.0. TCRdb's copy holds only in-frame clones and misses some; the assay was immunoSEQ multiplex PCR. The sample has approximately 16,000 clones; just over 85% are singletons. The sample consisted of unsorted PBMCs, taken more than 2.2 years before starting antiretroviral therapy. V gene TRBV30 combines with J gene TRBJ1-2; a weak D match, TRBD1 (5 bases). The clonotype was recovered from a woman under 40 with HIV. CDR3 sequence: CAWDRNYGYTF. In DNA form, the CDR3 reads TGTGCCTGGGACAGAAACTATGGCTACACCTTC.